These 13 T cell receptor beta chains originate from one sample sequenced in a study of blood T cell repertoires in COVID-19. This table comes from immunoSEQ multiplex PCR, and its TCRdb copy is limited to in-frame clones, with some not included. In the table there are 350,000 to 450,000 clones, 70% to 90% of which are singletons. The specimen was peripheral blood. These TCRs come from a woman aged 60-75 years with COVID-19, enrolled during active disease.

The chain links TRBV3-1 (or the pseudogene TRBV3-2) to TRBJ2-6; D remains unclear. The germline V gene encodes CDR1 LGHDT and CDR2 YNNKEL (reference sequence). The CDR3 loop spans 16 amino acids. V shed 4 bases and J shed 0 bases, with 10 bases lying between them. The CDR3 DNA is TGTGCCAGCAGCCTCCTGGGCCGCTCTGGGGCCAACGTCCTGACTTTC. Protein product: CASSLLGRSGANVLTF.

The gene calls are TRBV18 and TRBJ1-6; D gene ambiguous. Germline-derived CDR1 and CDR2 are KGHSH and LQKENI. The V and J ends lost 2 bases and 0 bases respectively, with 8 bases between them. This CDR3 is 16 amino acids long. In nucleotides, the CDR3 is TGTGCCAGCTCACCATTGTCAGGCTCCTATAATTCACCCCTCCACTTT. Its translation is CASSPLSGSYNSPLHF.

J is TRBJ1-2 and V is TRBV5-1; TRBD1 matches at 7 bases. Germline CDR1 is SGHRS and CDR2 is YFSETQ. This CDR3 contains 12 residues. Losses at the gene ends were 4 bases for V and 6 bases for J; bases not matched to a gene: 3. CDR3 sequence: CASSETGNGYTF. CDR3 DNA: TGCGCCAGCAGCGAGACAGGGAATGGCTACACCTTC.

The rearrangement links TRBV18 to TRBJ1-4; 9 bases fit TRBD1. CDR1 KGHSH and CDR2 LQKENI come from the germline V gene. The V gene end was trimmed by 6 bases and the J gene end by 5 bases; junction bases not matched to a gene: 10. The CDR3 runs to 16 residues. As DNA, the CDR3 is TGTGCCAGCTCGCCCACCTCGGGACAGGGAAATGAAAAACTGTTTTTT. Translating it yields CASSPTSGQGNEKLFF.

V gene TRBV5-4 combines with J gene TRBJ1-1; TRBD1 matches at 7 bases. The V and J ends lost 4 bases and 2 bases, in that order; junction bases with no gene match: 8. CDR1 and CDR2 from the germline V gene are SGHNT and YYREEE (reference sequence). The CDR3 is 15 residues long. CDR3 sequence: CASSQFGTDNTEAFF. The CDR3, as DNA: TGTGCCAGCAGCCAATTTGGGACAGACAACACTGAAGCTTTCTTT.

This clone was observed a single time. Other DNA sequences in the same sample also yield this CDR3. The rearrangement uses TRBV9 and TRBJ2-7, with 12 bases lining up with TRBD1. The germline V gene encodes CDR1 SGDLS and CDR2 YYNGEE. Trimming at V came to 4 bases and at J to 4 bases, leaving 3 bases not matched to a gene. The length of the CDR3 is 14 residues. Here the CDR3 reads CASSPGQGAYEQYF. In DNA form, the CDR3 reads TGTGCCAGCAGCCCGGGACAGGGGGCGTACGAGCAGTACTTC. The variable domain in full, with the rest retrieved from reference TRBV9 and TRBJ2-7, is DSGVTQTPKHLITATGQRVTLRCSPRSGDLSVYWYQQSLDQGLQFLIQYYNGEERAKGNILERFSAQQFPDLHSELNLSSLELGDSALYFCASSPGQGAYEQYFGPGTRLTVT.

The chain joins TRBV9 to TRBJ1-1; 7 positions match TRBD1. In germline, CDR1 is SGDLS, CDR2 YYNGEE. The trim removed 4 bases at V and 3 bases at J, leaving 12 bases unmatched. The CDR3 consists of 16 residues. CDR3 nucleotide sequence: TGTGCCAGCAGCCAGGGACAGTATGAGGTTTACACTGAAGCTTTCTTT. It translates to CASSQGQYEVYTEAFF.

The J gene is TRBJ2-7, the V gene TRBV28, with 12 bases aligning to TRBD2. V trimming: 6 bases; J trimming: 3 bases; junction bases outside the gene matches: 0. Germline V lookup: CDR1 MDHEN, CDR2 SYDVKM. The CDR3 has 13 amino acids. As DNA, the CDR3 is TGTGCCAGCAGACTAGCGGGGGGCTACGAGCAGTACTTC. Translating it yields CASRLAGGYEQYF.

In regard to this clone: Other DNA variants within this sample encode the same CDR3. This chain uses TRBV5-1 with TRBJ2-6; D might be TRBD2 (5 bases). This CDR3 spans 14 amino acids. The ends were cut back, 3 bases at V and 1 base at J, with 5 bases in the middle. From germline, CDR1 is SGHRS and CDR2 YFSETQ. CDR3 region: CASSSGSGANVLTF. The CDR3 coding sequence is TGCGCCAGCAGCTCGGGGTCTGGGGCCAACGTCCTGACTTTC.

The J gene is TRBJ1-5, the V gene TRBV18; a weak D match, TRBD1 (6 bases). V lost 2 bases and J 1 base, leaving 9 bases between the germline ends. This CDR3 region has 15 residues. The germline V gene has CDR1 KGHSH and CDR2 LQKENI. CDR3 nucleotides: TGTGCCAGCTCACCAACAGGGACGAGCAATCAGCCCCAGCATTTT. Protein product: CASSPTGTSNQPQHF.

This clone was counted once. This chain uses TRBV3-1 (or the pseudogene TRBV3-2) with TRBJ1-1, with D perhaps matching TRBD1 (6 bases). V dropped 2 bases and J dropped 7 bases, with 11 bases sitting between them. CDR1 LGHDT and CDR2 YNNKEL come from the germline V gene (reference sequence). The CDR3 contains 13 residues. Here the CDR3 reads CASSQLGQSEAFF. For the CDR3, the DNA is TGTGCCAGCAGCCAACTCGGACAGAGTGAAGCTTTCTTT.

This sequence joins TRBV6-5 and TRBJ1-6, with TRBD1 matching 7 bases. The V and J ends lost 8 bases and 9 bases, in that order; junction bases with no gene match: 13. The germline gives CDR1 MNHEY, CDR2 SVGAGI. This CDR3 is built from 15 residues. The DNA of the CDR3 is TGTGCCAGCCCCCGAACTACAGGGGAACGTTCACCCCTCCACTTT. It yields the protein CASPRTTGERSPLHF.

The gene calls are TRBV6-5 and TRBJ1-2; D possibly corresponds to TRBD1 (5 bases). Deletions cut 7 bases from V and 0 bases from J, with 12 bases between. The germline V gene encodes CDR1 MNHEY and CDR2 SVGAGI. CDR3 length: 14 residues. CDR3 in DNA: TGTGCCAGCACCGGGACTCAAGCTAACTATGGCTACACCTTC. It is translated as CASTGTQANYGYTF.